These 3 T cell receptor beta chains were sequenced from one sample in a study of T-cell reconstitution after alpha-beta-depleted transplantation in children. During its preparation, the TCRbeta library received unique molecular identifiers. TCRdb ran MiXCR on the PCR reads and lists one entry per CDR3 protein. The data contain some 220,000 distinct CDR3 sequences, approximately 9.5% of them singletons. This specimen was PBMCs from the stem cell graft donor, taken from the stem cell graft. The receptors shown here come from a human donor who donated a stem cell graft to a child with acute lymphoblastic leukemia.

This clonotype was picked up many times. V is TRBV4-2 and J is TRBJ1-1, with 7 nucleotides matching TRBD1. In germline, CDR1 is LGHNA, CDR2 YNFKEQ. CDR3 size: 15 residues. V shed 1 base and J 1 base; nucleotides not matched to a gene: 3. The CDR3 spells CASSQGTGPNTEAFF. The CDR3 DNA reads as TGTGCCAGCAGCCAAGGGACAGGACCGAACACTGAAGCTTTCTTT.

In its sample, this clonotype was seen many times. The chain joins TRBV12-3 or TRBV12-4 to TRBJ2-7; 9 bases fit TRBD1. The CDR3 consists of 15 residues. Germline trimming cut 6 bases from V and 6 bases from J; bases unmatched to any gene: 12. The CDR3 bases are TGTGCCAGCAGGAAACCGGGACAGGGTGATCCCGAGCAGTACTTC. Translated: CASRKPGQGDPEQYF.

There are a few counts of this clonotype. The chain recombines TRBV6-2 or TRBV6-3 with TRBJ1-1, with D possibly being TRBD1 (5 bases). The CDR3 has 15 residues. From germline, CDR1 is MNHEY and CDR2 SVGEGT. Trimming pared 7 bases from V and 5 bases from J, leaving 20 bases between. The CDR3 spells CASITLTGGLTEAFF. CDR3 DNA sequence: TGTGCCAGCATCACTTTAACGGGGGGATTAACTGAAGCTTTCTTT.